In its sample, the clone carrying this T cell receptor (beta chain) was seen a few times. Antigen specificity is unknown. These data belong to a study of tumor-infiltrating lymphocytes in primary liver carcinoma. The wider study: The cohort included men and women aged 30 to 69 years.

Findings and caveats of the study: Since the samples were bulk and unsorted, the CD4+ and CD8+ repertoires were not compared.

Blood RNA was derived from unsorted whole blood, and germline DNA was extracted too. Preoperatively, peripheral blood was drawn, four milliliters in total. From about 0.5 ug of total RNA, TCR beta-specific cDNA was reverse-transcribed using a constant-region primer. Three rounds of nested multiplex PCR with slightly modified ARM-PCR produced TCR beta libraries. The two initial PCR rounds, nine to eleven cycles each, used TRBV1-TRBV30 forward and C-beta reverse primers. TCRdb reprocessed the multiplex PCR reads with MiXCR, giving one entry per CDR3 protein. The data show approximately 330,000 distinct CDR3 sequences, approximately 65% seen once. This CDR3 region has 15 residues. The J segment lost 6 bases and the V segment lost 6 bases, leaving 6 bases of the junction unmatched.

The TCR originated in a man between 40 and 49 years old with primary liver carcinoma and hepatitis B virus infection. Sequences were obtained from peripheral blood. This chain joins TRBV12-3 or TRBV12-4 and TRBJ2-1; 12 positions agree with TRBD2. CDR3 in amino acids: CASRRLAGASNEQFF. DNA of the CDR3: TGTGCCAGCAGGCGACTAGCGGGAGCTTCCAATGAGCAGTTCTTC.